The 20 T cell receptor beta chains below come from one sample, sequenced in a study of T cell clusters in autoimmune cytopenias. TRB was amplified by touch-down multiplex PCR, primer pools A and B combined. With the multiplex PCR reads reprocessed, TCRdb shows one record per CDR3 protein and no DNA. This table lists roughly 15,000 distinct CDR3 sequences. Some 40,000 genome equivalents of blood DNA were amplified for TRB. This sample also belongs to another study, concerning T cell repertoires in aging, cancer and after chemotherapy.

Material: peripheral blood. These receptors were obtained from a human donor in good health.

The chain has TRBV6-5 and TRBJ2-2; TCRdb's D call, TRBD1, is unchecked because there is no DNA. CDR1 is MNHEY and CDR2 is SVGAGI in the germline V gene. The CDR3 covers 14 residues. The CDR3 sequence: CASSPRQAPGELFF.

The chain has TRBV7-9 and TRBJ2-3; lacking DNA, the TRBD2 call made by TCRdb goes unchecked. Germline CDR1 reads SEHNR; CDR2 reads FQNEAQ (reference sequence). The CDR3 contains 14 residues. The CDR3 region is CASRTSGNTDTQYF.

The CDR3 loop is CASIQRGEAFF. This chain joins TRBV6-5 and TRBJ1-1. Germline V gene sequence: CDR1 MNHEY, CDR2 SVGAGI. The CDR3 has 11 residues.

V is TRBV19 and J is TRBJ2-3. The CDR3 totals 12 residues. Germline CDR1 and CDR2: LNHDA and SQIVND (reference sequence). The CDR3: CASRSGTDTQYF.

The rearrangement uses TRBV19 and TRBJ2-7; TCRdb's D call of TRBD2 is untestable without DNA. Germline-derived CDR1 and CDR2 are LNHDA and SQIVND (reference sequence). CDR3 size: 16 residues. The CDR3 sequence is CASRGFGAGGRYEQYF.

V and J are TRBV5-4 and TRBJ2-3; the TCRdb D gene call, TRBD1, has no DNA to confirm it. CDR1 is SGHNT and CDR2 is YYREEE in the germline V gene (reference sequence). This CDR3 spans 16 amino acids. The CDR3 protein is CASSPDRGGGTDTQYF.

The chain joins TRBV18 to TRBJ2-7; without DNA, the TCRdb call of TRBD2 cannot be checked. This CDR3 has 14 residues. CDR1 KGHSH and CDR2 LQKENI come from the germline V gene. CDR3 sequence reads: CASSPKRDETEQYF.

This clonotype is identified as medium-sized from frequency. The J gene is TRBJ1-1, the V gene TRBV29-1. CDR3 size: 13 residues. In germline, CDR1 is SQVTM, CDR2 ANQGSEA. CDR3 protein: CSVNRGEGTEAFF.

The CDR3 reads CASSTLGSPDTQYF. This sequence joins TRBV6-5 and TRBJ2-3. This CDR3 spans 14 amino acids. CDR1 MNHEY and CDR2 SVGAGI come from the germline V gene.

This rearrangement joins TRBV6-2 or TRBV6-3 to TRBJ2-1; TCRdb's D call, TRBD1, is unchecked because there is no DNA. Germline values: CDR1 MNHEY, CDR2 SVGEGT. The length of the CDR3 is 13 residues. The CDR3: CASSFTGQKEQFF.

The rearrangement joins TRBV2 to TRBJ2-2; TCRdb lists TRBD2, though no DNA is available to test this call. CDR1 is SNHLY, CDR2 FYNNEI, per germline. This CDR3 spans 14 amino acids. The CDR3: CATMPGLTTGELFF.

V and J are TRBV29-1 and TRBJ2-1; TCRdb reports TRBD2, a call that lacks DNA to check it against. CDR1 is SQVTM and CDR2 is ANQGSEA in the germline V gene. This CDR3 is built from 16 residues. CDR3 sequence reads: CSAQLAGEGATGEQFF.

The rearrangement joins TRBV27 to TRBJ2-4; TCRdb returns TRBD1, unconfirmable since there is no DNA. Germline V gene sequence: CDR1 MNHEY, CDR2 SMNVEV (reference sequence). This CDR3 comprises 14 residues. CDR3 sequence: CASRLGAAKNIQYF.

The gene calls are TRBV19 and TRBJ2-7; there is no DNA to check the TCRdb D call of TRBD2. The germline V gene has CDR1 LNHDA and CDR2 SQIVND (reference sequence). This CDR3 region has 18 residues. The CDR3 loop reads CASSAPRGSSGSIYEQYF.

The CDR3 protein is CASSAGDLNTGELFF. The chain recombines TRBV7-9 with TRBJ2-2; absent DNA, TCRdb's TRBD1 call cannot be checked. Germline CDR1 SEHNR, CDR2 FQNEAQ (reference sequence). This CDR3 comprises 15 residues. Variable domain in full (rest from reference TRBV7-9 and TRBJ2-2): DTGVSQNPRHKITKRGQNVTFRCDPISEHNRLYWYRQTLGQGPEFLTYFQNEAQLEKSRLLSDRFSAERPKGSFSTLEIQRTEQGDSAMYLCASSAGDLNTGELFFGEGSRLTVL.

This rearrangement joins TRBV27 to TRBJ2-1. The CDR3 covers 11 residues. Germline V gives CDR1 MNHEY, CDR2 SMNVEV (reference sequence). The CDR3 sequence is CASSNYNEQFF.

V and J are TRBV27 and TRBJ2-5; TCRdb proposes TRBD2, but this gene call is untestable without DNA. This CDR3 has 15 residues. Germline CDR1 and CDR2: MNHEY and SMNVEV (reference sequence). Here the CDR3 reads CASRPGLAYQETQYF.

This chain links TRBV6-2 or TRBV6-3 with TRBJ2-5; TCRdb selects TRBD2, and the lack of DNA leaves this call unchecked. The CDR3 is 14 residues long. Germline V gene lookup returns CDR1 MNHEY and CDR2 SVGEGT. CDR3 sequence: CASSVGLRGETQYF.

This clonotype ranks as medium-sized in terms of frequency. The chain combines TRBV5-6 with TRBJ2-7; TCRdb lists TRBD1, though no DNA is available to test this call. The CDR3 extends over 16 amino acids. CDR1 and CDR2 (germline): SGHDT, YYEEEE. This CDR3 is CASSPIWDRGFYEQYF. Looking up the rest from reference TRBV5-6 and TRBJ2-7 gives the full variable domain: DAGVTQSPTHLIKTRGQQVTLRCSPKSGHDTVSWYQQALGQGPQFIFQYYEEEERQRGNFPDRFSGHQFPNYSSELNVNALLLGDSALYLCASSPIWDRGFYEQYFGPGTRLTVT.

V usage is TRBV27 and J usage is TRBJ2-3. Germline V gene sequence: CDR1 MNHEY, CDR2 SMNVEV (reference sequence). This CDR3 has 13 residues. The CDR3 sequence is CASTTGGSYTQYF.